The clone carrying this T cell receptor beta chain was found a few times. The antigen is unknown. This sample was included in a study of early T cells in non-severe SARS-CoV-2 infection. The wider study: Investigators sequenced bulk RNA drawn from unsorted whole blood, and chains remained unpaired. Study conclusions and caveats: Anti-spike CD8 specificities were favored by VDJdb matching, whose results missed private and CD4 specificities.

Tagging with unique molecular identifiers was applied to individual cDNA molecules. A single record per CDR3 protein comes from TCRdb applying MiXCR to the 5' RACE reads. Found here are tens of thousands of distinct CDR3 sequences, roughly a tenth of them singletons; the top ten hold 6.5% to 9%. The V end lost 0 bases, the J end lost 7 bases, and 21 bases lay between the germline ends. This CDR3 comprises 17 residues. Per the germline V gene, CDR1 is SGHRS and CDR2 is YFSETQ. The origin of this receptor is an adult who was a healthcare worker with PCR-confirmed SARS-CoV-2 infection or an uninfected control (not recorded which). This specimen was whole blood, taken at baseline. This chain links TRBV5-1 with TRBJ2-3; D perhaps matches TRBD1 (5 bases). This CDR3 is CASSLEGASNRGNTQYF. The CDR3 nucleotides read TGCGCCAGCAGCTTGGAGGGCGCCAGTAATAGGGGAAATACGCAGTATTTT. The full variable domain, completed using reference TRBV5-1 and TRBJ2-3, is KAGVTQTPRYLIKTRGQQVTLSCSPISGHRSVSWYQQTPGQGLQFLFEYFSETQRNKGNFPGRFSGRQFSNSRSEMNVSTLELGDSALYLCASSLEGASNRGNTQYFGPGTRLTVL.